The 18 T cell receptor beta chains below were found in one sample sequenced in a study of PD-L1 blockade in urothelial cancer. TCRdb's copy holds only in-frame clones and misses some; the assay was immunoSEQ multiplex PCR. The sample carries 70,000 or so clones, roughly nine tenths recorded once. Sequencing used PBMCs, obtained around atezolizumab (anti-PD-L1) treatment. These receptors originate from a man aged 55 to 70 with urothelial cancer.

The CDR3 DNA reads as TGTGCCAGCAGTTCGAGGGTCTCAGGCTTGGCTTACGGCTACACCTTC. Translating it yields CASSSRVSGLAYGYTF. The V call is TRBV5-4, the J call TRBJ1-2; D gene uncertain. The V end was cut by 5 bases, the J end by 8 bases, with 25 bases between. The CDR3 sequence is 16 residues long. Per germline, CDR1 SGHNT and CDR2 YYREEE (reference sequence).

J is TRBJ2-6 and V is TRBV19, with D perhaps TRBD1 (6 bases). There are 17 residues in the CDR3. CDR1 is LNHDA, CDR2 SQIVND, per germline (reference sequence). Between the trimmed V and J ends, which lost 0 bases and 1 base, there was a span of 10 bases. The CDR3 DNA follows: TGTGCCAGTAGTATAGACCCCGGGACATCTGGGGCCAACGTCCTGACTTTC. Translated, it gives CASSIDPGTSGANVLTF.

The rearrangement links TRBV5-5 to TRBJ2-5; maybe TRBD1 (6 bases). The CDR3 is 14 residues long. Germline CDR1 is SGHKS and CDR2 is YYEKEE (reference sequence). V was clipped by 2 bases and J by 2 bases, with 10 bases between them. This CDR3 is CASSLRQDQETQYF. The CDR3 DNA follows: TGTGCCAGCAGCTTAAGACAGGATCAAGAGACCCAGTACTTC.

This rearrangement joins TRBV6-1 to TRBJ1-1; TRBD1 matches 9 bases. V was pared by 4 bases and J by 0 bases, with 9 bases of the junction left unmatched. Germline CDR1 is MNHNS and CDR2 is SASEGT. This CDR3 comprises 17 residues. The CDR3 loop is CASSGSPGQGLNTEAFF. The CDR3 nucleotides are TGTGCCAGCAGTGGATCCCCGGGACAGGGATTGAACACTGAAGCTTTCTTT.

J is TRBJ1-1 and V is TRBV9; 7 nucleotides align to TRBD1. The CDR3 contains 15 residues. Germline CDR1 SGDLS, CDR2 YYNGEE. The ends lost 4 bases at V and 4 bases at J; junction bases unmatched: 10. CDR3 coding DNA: TGTGCCAGCAGCCCTGTACAGGGGTGGGGCACTGAAGCTTTCTTT. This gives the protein CASSPVQGWGTEAFF.

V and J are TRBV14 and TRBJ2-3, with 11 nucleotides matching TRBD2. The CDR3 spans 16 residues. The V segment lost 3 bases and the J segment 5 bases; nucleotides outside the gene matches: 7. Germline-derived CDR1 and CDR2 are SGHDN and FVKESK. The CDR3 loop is CASSQQLAGVKDTQYF. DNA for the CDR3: TGTGCCAGCAGCCAGCAACTAGCGGGAGTTAAAGATACGCAGTATTTT.

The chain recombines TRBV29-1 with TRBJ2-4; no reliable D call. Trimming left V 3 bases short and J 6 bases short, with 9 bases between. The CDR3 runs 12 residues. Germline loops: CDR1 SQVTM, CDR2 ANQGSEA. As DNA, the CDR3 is TGCAGCGTTGAGTCAGGCACAAACATTCAGTACTTC. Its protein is CSVESGTNIQYF.

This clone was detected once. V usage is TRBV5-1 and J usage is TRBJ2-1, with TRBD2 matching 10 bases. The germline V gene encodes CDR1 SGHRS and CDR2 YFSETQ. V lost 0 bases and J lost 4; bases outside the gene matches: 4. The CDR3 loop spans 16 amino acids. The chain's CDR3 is CASSLGGTSAYNEQFF. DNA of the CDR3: TGCGCCAGCAGCTTGGGTGGGACTAGCGCATACAATGAGCAGTTCTTC.

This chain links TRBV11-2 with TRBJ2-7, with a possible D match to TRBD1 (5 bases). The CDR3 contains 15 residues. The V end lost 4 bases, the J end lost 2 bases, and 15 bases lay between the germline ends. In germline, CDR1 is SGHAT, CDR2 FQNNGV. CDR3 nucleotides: TGTGCCAGCAGCTCCACCGGCAGGGCCCCCTACGAGCAGTACTTC. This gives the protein CASSSTGRAPYEQYF.

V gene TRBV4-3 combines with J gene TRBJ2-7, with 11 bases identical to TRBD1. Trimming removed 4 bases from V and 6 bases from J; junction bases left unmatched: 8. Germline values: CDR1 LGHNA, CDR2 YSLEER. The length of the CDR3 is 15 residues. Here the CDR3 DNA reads TGCGCCAGCAGCCCGTCGGGGACAGGGGGGGGCGAGCAGTACTTC. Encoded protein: CASSPSGTGGGEQYF.

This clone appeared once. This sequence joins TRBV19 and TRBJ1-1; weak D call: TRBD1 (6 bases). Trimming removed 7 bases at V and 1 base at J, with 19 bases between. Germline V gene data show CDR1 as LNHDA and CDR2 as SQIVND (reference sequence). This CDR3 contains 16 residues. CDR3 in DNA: TGTGCCAGTAAAGAATTGGGGGGGCGTGGGAACACTGAAGCTTTCTTT. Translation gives CASKELGGRGNTEAFF.

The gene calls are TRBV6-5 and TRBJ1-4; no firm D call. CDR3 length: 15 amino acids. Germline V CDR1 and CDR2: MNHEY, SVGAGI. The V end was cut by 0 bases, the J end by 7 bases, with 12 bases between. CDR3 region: CASSYSGGPGEKLFF. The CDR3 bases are TGTGCCAGCAGTTACTCCGGAGGGCCTGGTGAAAAACTGTTTTTT.

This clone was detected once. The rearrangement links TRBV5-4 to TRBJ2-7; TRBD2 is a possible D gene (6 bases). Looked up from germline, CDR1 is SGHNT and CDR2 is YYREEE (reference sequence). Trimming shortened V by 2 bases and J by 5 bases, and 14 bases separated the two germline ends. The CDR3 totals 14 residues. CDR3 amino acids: CASSFGGGRDEQYF. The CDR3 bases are TGTGCCAGCAGCTTCGGGGGTGGAAGGGACGAGCAGTACTTC. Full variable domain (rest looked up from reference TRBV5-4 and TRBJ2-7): ETGVTQSPTHLIKTRGQQVTLRCSSQSGHNTVSWYQQALGQGPQFIFQYYREEENGRGNFPPRFSGLQFPNYSSELNVNALELDDSALYLCASSFGGGRDEQYFGPGTRLTVT.

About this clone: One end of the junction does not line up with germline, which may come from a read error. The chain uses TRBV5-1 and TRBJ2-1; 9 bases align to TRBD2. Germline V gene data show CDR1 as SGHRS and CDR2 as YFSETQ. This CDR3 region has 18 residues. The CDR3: CASRLELAGEAMGNEQFF. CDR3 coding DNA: TGCGCCAGCAGATTGGAATTAGCGGGAGAAGCTATGGGCAATGAGCAGTTCTTC.

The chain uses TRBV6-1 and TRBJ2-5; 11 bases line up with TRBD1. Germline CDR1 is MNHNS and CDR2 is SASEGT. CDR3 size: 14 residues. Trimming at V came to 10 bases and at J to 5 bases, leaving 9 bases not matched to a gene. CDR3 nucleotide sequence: TGTGCCACCACCGGACAGGGGGCGGGGGAGACCCAGTACTTC. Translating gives CATTGQGAGETQYF.

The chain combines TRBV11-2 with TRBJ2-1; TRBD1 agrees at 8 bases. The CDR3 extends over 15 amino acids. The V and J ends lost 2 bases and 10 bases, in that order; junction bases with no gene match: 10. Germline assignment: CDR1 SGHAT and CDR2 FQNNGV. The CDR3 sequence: CASSLLRFRDREQFF. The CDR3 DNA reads TGTGCCAGCAGCTTATTGCGTTTCCGGGACAGGGAGCAGTTCTTC.

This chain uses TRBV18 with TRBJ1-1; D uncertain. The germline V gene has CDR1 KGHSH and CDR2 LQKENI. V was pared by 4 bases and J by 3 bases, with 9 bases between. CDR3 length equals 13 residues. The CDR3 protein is CASSRVEDTEAFF. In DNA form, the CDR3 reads TGTGCCAGCTCACGAGTCGAGGACACTGAAGCTTTCTTT. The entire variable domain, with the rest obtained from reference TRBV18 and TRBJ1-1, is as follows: NAGVMQNPRHLVRRRGQEARLRCSPMKGHSHVYWYRQLPEEGLKFMVYLQKENIIDESGMPKERFSAEFPKEGPSILRIQQVVRGDSAAYFCASSRVEDTEAFFGQGTRLTVV.

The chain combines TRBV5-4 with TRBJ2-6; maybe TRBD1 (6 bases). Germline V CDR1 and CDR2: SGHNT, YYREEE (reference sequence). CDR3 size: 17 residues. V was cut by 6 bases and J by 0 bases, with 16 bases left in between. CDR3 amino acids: CASTTGTDRSGANVLTF. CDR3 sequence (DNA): TGTGCCAGCACCACAGGGACGGATCGCTCTGGGGCCAACGTCCTGACTTTC.